The subject of this entry is one TCR beta chain. The antigen remains undetermined. The PCR had 60 Vbeta and 13 Jbeta primers. Method: immunoSEQ multiplex PCR; TCRdb's copy keeps in-frame clones and lacks some. This table has roughly 180,000 clones, more than 65% appearing once. The donors, nominally healthy at sampling, likely had unrecorded immune exposures. This entry is derived from a study of cytomegalovirus exposure and HLA in healthy donors. Study-level findings and limits: In a later analysis, across HLA loci, associated TCR counts were highest for DRB1, lowest for HLA-C.

Germline trimming cut 5 bases from V and 1 base from J; bases unmatched to any gene: 0. Germline loops: CDR1 KGHSH, CDR2 LQKENI. The CDR3 spans 14 residues. The chain employs TRBV18 and TRBJ2-3, with TRBD2 identical over 10 bases. The sequenced sample consisted of PBMCs. The source is a man aged 30 to 39 in good health and CMV-seronegative. The CDR3 spells CASSTSGGTDTQYF. CDR3 nucleotides: TGTGCCAGCTCAACTAGCGGGGGCACAGATACGCAGTATTTT.